This T cell receptor (beta chain) was recovered during a study of blood T cells in healthy people across ages (dated by TCRdb to about 2015). At the level of the whole study: In model experiments, roughly one uniquely barcoded TCR beta cDNA molecule per two T cells was captured by template switching. The study measured age-related changes in TCR beta repertoire diversity using deep sequencing normalized with unique cDNA molecular identifiers. The study analyzed two additional independent replicas of 1 million unique cDNA reads from the same blood draw for two donors, one aged 18 to 29 and one aged 80 or older. To avoid experimental bias, donors of different ages were randomly spread across the sequencing lanes. Donors were grouped into four age groups: young (average roughly 16 years), middle-aged (39), aged (around 56) and long-lived (about 89).

This clonotype came up a few times. There is no known antigen for this receptor. Qualities for individual bases were not recorded, and no much larger clone is one base off. The research as a whole found: Observed TCR beta diversity per million T cells fell roughly linearly with age, and a significant reduction was already apparent by age roughly 40. Total diversity estimates from one million sequenced T cells were considered lower bounds and underestimates. The long-lived group showed more naive CD4+ T cells, fewer expanded clones and increased TCR diversity than the aged group, suggesting age selection. Bulk unsorted PBMC profiling prevented conclusive comparison of naive and antigen-experienced compartments. Because donor CMV infection status was unknown, age-related changes in expanded clonotypes were potentially confounded. The percentage of naive T cells measured by flow cytometry correlated strongly with observed TCR beta diversity.

The approximately 41 donors, aged 6 to 90 years, were systemically healthy Caucasian individuals from Russia. Each donor gave around 9.9 milliliters of peripheral blood, collected into EDTA-treated Vacutainer tubes. Ficoll-Paque density-gradient centrifugation was used to isolate PBMCs, with at least 6 million per sample. Trizol reagent was used to extract total RNA from the PBMCs, yielding at least 6 micrograms per sample. Naive CD45RAhigh/CD27high T cell percentages were measured by flow cytometry on a PBMC aliquot from every donor. Trimming costs V 0 bases and J 10 bases, and their ends lie 15 bases apart. CDR3 length: 14 amino acids, cysteine to phenylalanine. Only the CDR3 portion is preserved as DNA: 42 bases, with reading frame beginning at the first base. The germline V gene sets CDR1 to SGHDT and CDR2 to YYEEEE. Libraries were prepared through 5' RACE. TCRdb records Illumina HiSeq 2500 as the sequencer. The second PCR ran for about 6 to 11 cycles and used a J-beta primer mix along with a sample-barcoded 5' primer. Each TCR beta cDNA molecule received a unique molecular identifier from a template-switch 5' adaptor carrying 12 random nucleotides. At least 2.5 million CDR3-containing paired-end reads were obtained from each sample. The Mint cDNA synthesis kit, primed by a TRBC-specific oligonucleotide, was used to synthesize first-strand cDNA from all RNA. Following uracil-DNA glycosylase treatment, all cDNA underwent a first 18-cycle PCR with the universal primers M1SS and BC2_uni_R. The authors' pipeline ran thus. Each sample was normalized by randomly selecting 1 million high-quality reads, each carrying a distinct molecular identifier. Reads sharing molecular identifiers were discarded rather than binned into consensus sequences. MiTCR, set to a Q25 quality threshold and the strictest error-elimination algorithm, was used for CDR3 identification, clonotype clustering and error correction. Lower-bound total TCR beta diversity was estimated with a nonparametric unseen species model using Euler transformation. In-frame beta chains were kept once TCRdb had trimmed the public reads at Q25 with fastp and called clones with MiXCR. Rows with a matching CDR3 protein are joined into one entry that keeps the most common DNA and genes. The V and J calls and clone size come from TCRdb's table, not from the authors' own analysis. Within this sample are about 1.8 million distinct CDR3 sequences, with around half of them counted one time only. The ten largest clones represent less than 2.5% of the sample.

Sequenced material: blood. Rearrangement joined TRBV5-6 to TRBJ2-3; the D gene is unclear. The sequence was obtained from a woman in her thirties or forties in good health. The CDR3 protein is CASSLASEAPPQYF. The DNA sequence is given as TGTGCCAGCAGCTTGGCATCCGAGGCCCCTCCGCAGTATTTT. Here the CDR3 is joined to the reference TRBV5-6 and TRBJ2-3 genes, and the full variable domain is: DAGVTQSPTHLIKTRGQQVTLRCSPKSGHDTVSWYQQALGQGPQFIFQYYEEEERQRGNFPDRFSGHQFPNYSSELNVNALLLGDSALYLCASSLASEAPPQYFGPGTRLTVL.